The clone carrying this T cell receptor (beta chain) was recorded a few times. Since a much larger clone is just one base distant, this may be a read error. With 1 base clipped from V and 4 bases from J, the junction kept 5 bases outside the gene matches. The CDR3 covers 15 residues. Germline CDR1 and CDR2: SEHNR and FQNEAQ (reference sequence). This specimen belongs to a study of regulatory T cells in long-lasting Graves disease. Study at large: Newly diagnosed Graves' patients had under 3 months of antithyroid drugs.

Specified time point: newly diagnosed GD, antithyroid drugs for less than 3 months. Extracted RNA from PBMCs served as the source of the TCR library. Graves' disease diagnoses followed American Thyroid Association guidelines. Assembly of TCR beta libraries relied on iRepertoire HTBI primers together with Arm-PCR of CDR3 regions. MiXCR, run by TCRdb on the multiplex PCR reads, gives a single entry per CDR3 protein. The table lists 400,000 to 550,000 distinct CDR3 sequences, 15% to 20% of them singletons. These data also formed part of another study, on T cells in Graves' hyperthyroidism and ophthalmopathy. This second report adds: Stable Graves' hyperthyroidism denoted no ophthalmopathy progression over 18 months.

The chain has TRBV7-9 and TRBJ2-5; TRBD1 matches 8 bases. The source of this sequence is a woman aged 18-30 years with Graves disease. The input for sequencing was peripheral blood mononuclear cells (PBMCs), taken at new diagnosis, from a patient treated with antithyroid drugs. Here the CDR3 reads CASSLGTGSAETQYF. The CDR3 DNA reads TGTGCCAGCAGCTTAGGGACAGGGAGCGCAGAGACCCAGTACTTC.